Presented here are 10 T cell receptor beta chains from one specimen sequenced in a study of blood T cell repertoires in COVID-19. Using immunoSEQ multiplex PCR, the repertoire was profiled, and TCRdb retains in-frame clones only, with some absent. Here the sample spans some 300,000 clones, around 88% being singletons. Sequences were obtained from peripheral blood. These receptors all come from a woman aged 25 to 39 who had recovered from COVID-19.

The chain carries TRBV28 and TRBJ1-4; D uncertain. The CDR3 contains 14 residues. In germline, CDR1 is MDHEN, CDR2 SYDVKM. The V gene lost 6 bases and the J gene lost 4 bases, with 12 bases spanning the gap. CDR3 protein: CASRMGRVNEKLFF. Here the CDR3 DNA reads TGTGCCAGCAGAATGGGGAGGGTTAATGAAAAACTGTTTTTT. Filled out from reference TRBV28 and TRBJ1-4, the complete variable domain reads DVKVTQSSRYLVKRTGEKVFLECVQDMDHENMFWYRQDPGLGLRLIYFSYDVKMKEKGDIPEGYSVSREKKERFSLILESASTNQTSMYLCASRMGRVNEKLFFGSGTQLSVL.

This chain links TRBV28 with TRBJ1-2; maybe TRBD1 (6 bases). CDR1 MDHEN and CDR2 SYDVKM come from the germline V gene. This CDR3 contains 12 residues. The germline V and J ends were trimmed by 8 bases and 7 bases, with 14 bases remaining between them. CDR3 sequence (DNA): TGTGCCAGCCTCAGGGGTCGAGGTGGCTACACCTTC. Its protein product is CASLRGRGGYTF.

V and J are TRBV5-6 and TRBJ1-6; perhaps TRBD1 as D (6 bases). V was clipped by 2 bases and J by 14 bases, with 17 bases between them. Germline CDR1 reads SGHDT; CDR2 reads YYEEEE. This CDR3 contains 14 residues. This CDR3 is CASSFQTGLPTLHF. Here the CDR3 DNA reads TGTGCCAGCAGCTTCCAGACAGGTTTACCCACCCTCCACTTT.

The rearrangement uses TRBV9 and TRBJ1-3; 8 bases match TRBD1. The V gene's germline CDR1 is SGDLS and CDR2 YYNGEE. CDR3 size: 17 residues. The V segment lost 4 bases and the J segment 3 bases; nucleotides outside the gene matches: 12. CDR3 sequence reads: CASSQPRGPRYGNTIYF. The CDR3 region has the DNA TGTGCCAGCAGCCAGCCCAGGGGGCCGAGGTATGGAAACACCATATATTTT.

The chain joins TRBV25-1 to TRBJ2-1; the D gene is possibly TRBD2 (6 bases). The CDR3 length is 17 residues. Between the trimmed V and J ends, which lost 2 bases and 1 base, there was a span of 15 bases. From germline, CDR1 is MGHDK and CDR2 SYGVNS. The CDR3, as DNA: TGTGCCAGCAGTGAAATGGATTTTGCGGGGTCCTACAATGAGCAGTTCTTC. Translation gives CASSEMDFAGSYNEQFF.

The J gene is TRBJ1-4, the V gene TRBV3-1 (or the pseudogene TRBV3-2), with TRBD1 matching 12 bases. V dropped 7 bases and J dropped 4; count of bases not matched to a gene: 13. This CDR3 contains 18 residues. Germline loops: CDR1 LGHDT, CDR2 YNNKEL (reference sequence). The CDR3, as DNA: TGTGCCAGCAACCCAATGCCGGGACAGGGGGCCCTTAATGAAAAACTGTTTTTT. Its translation: CASNPMPGQGALNEKLFF.

This clone has a single count. The chain employs TRBV6-5 and TRBJ1-5, with D hard to call. V lost 5 bases to trimming and J lost 5 bases, with 10 bases between them. Germline CDR1 reads MNHEY; CDR2 reads SVGAGI. The CDR3 consists of 13 residues. The CDR3 DNA reads TGTGCCAGCAGTAGCCAACCTTATCAGCCCCAGCATTTT. This sequence encodes CASSSQPYQPQHF.

This clone has just a few counts. The gene calls are TRBV5-1 and TRBJ1-5, with D possibly being TRBD1 (5 bases). This CDR3 has 16 amino acids. Germline assignment: CDR1 SGHRS and CDR2 YFSETQ. V lost 0 bases and J 3 bases, leaving 13 bases between the germline ends. As DNA, the CDR3 is TGCGCCAGCAGCTTGGATGGGGCAGGTTTCAATCAGCCCCAGCATTTT. Translation: CASSLDGAGFNQPQHF.

This clone was detected only a few times. V usage is TRBV5-1 and J usage is TRBJ2-1, with D possibly TRBD1 on 6 matching bases. The V end was cut by 6 bases, the J end by 0 bases, with 10 bases between. The length of the CDR3 is 14 residues. Germline loops: CDR1 SGHRS, CDR2 YFSETQ. CDR3 sequence reads: CASTKDSSYNEQFF. In DNA form, the CDR3 reads TGCGCCAGCACTAAGGACAGCTCCTACAATGAGCAGTTCTTC.

The chain is built from TRBV3-1 (or the pseudogene TRBV3-2) and TRBJ2-5; D remains ambiguous. This CDR3 comprises 14 residues. CDR1 and CDR2 from the germline V gene are LGHDT and YNNKEL (reference sequence). Trimming removed 1 base at V and 1 base at J, with 7 bases between. The CDR3 spells CASSQVGSQETQYF. The CDR3 coding sequence is TGTGCCAGCAGCCAAGTGGGCAGCCAAGAGACCCAGTACTTC.